This T cell receptor (beta chain) was identified in a study of blood T cell repertoires in COVID-19. On the study more broadly: Sites in the United States, Italy and Spain provided acute and convalescent COVID-19 samples. The analysed material was cDNA or gDNA that came from T cells, B-cell-depleted T cells, or PBMCs.

Source study methods: How many nucleated cells were present was estimated from reference gene primer amplification. Clones were read by immunoSEQ multiplex PCR, and TCRdb kept only the in-frame ones, dropping some. That table is the source of V, J and clone size, and D and trimming were worked out from the DNA. The data show 130,000 or so clones, with 86% seen just once and about 4.5% held by the top ten. The CDR3 runs 12 residues. Germline-derived CDR1 and CDR2 are MNHEY and SMNVEV (reference sequence). The ends lost 8 bases at V and 5 bases at J; junction bases unmatched: 1. Sequenced sample: peripheral blood. The sequence was collected from a man in his forties or fifties with acute or convalescent COVID-19. The chain joins TRBV27 to TRBJ2-7; TRBD1 matches 12 bases. The CDR3 sequence: CASGTGGDEQYF. CDR3 coding DNA: TGTGCCAGCGGGACAGGGGGCGACGAGCAGTACTTC.